Following are 26 T cell receptor beta chains from one sample sequenced in a study of T-cell reconstitution after alpha-beta-depleted transplantation in children. Construction of the TCRbeta library involved unique molecular identifiers. TCRdb recomputed calls from the PCR reads with MiXCR, one row per CDR3 protein. Among 450,000 to 550,000 distinct CDR3 sequences, approximately 10% were seen once, and the ten largest hold less than 15%. The source was PBMCs, mostly from graft donor cells, collected 180 days after TCRalphabeta/CD19-depleted stem cell transplant. The receptors derive from a female patient aged 2 to 10 who had a stem cell transplant for aplastic anemia, so the T cells may come from the graft donor.

This clonotype was counted many times. The chain is built from TRBV27 and TRBJ2-1; D is undetermined. This CDR3 has 13 amino acids. The V and J ends lost 6 bases and 9 bases respectively, with 15 bases between them. Germline V gene sequence: CDR1 MNHEY, CDR2 SMNVEV (reference sequence). CDR3 in amino acids: CASSADPQSEQFF. CDR3 nucleotides: TGTGCCAGCAGCGCGGACCCCCAGAGTGAGCAGTTCTTC.

This clonotype was observed a handful of times. This sequence joins TRBV20-1 and TRBJ2-5, with D perhaps TRBD1 (6 bases). The V gene's germline CDR1 is DFQATT and CDR2 SNEGSKA (reference sequence). The CDR3 is made up of 12 amino acids. The germline V and J ends were trimmed by 6 bases and 5 bases, with 13 bases remaining between them. The CDR3 DNA follows: TGCAGTGCCAAGGGGGAAGGGGAGACCCAGTACTTC. Amino acid sequence: CSAKGEGETQYF.

There are a few counts of this clonotype. The chain combines TRBV12-3 or TRBV12-4 with TRBJ2-1; D could derive from TRBD1 or TRBD2 (5 bases each). The V and J ends lost 6 bases and 4 bases respectively, with 22 bases between them. CDR3 length: 17 amino acids. The CDR3 loop is CASRTSIRGALYNEQFF. The CDR3 DNA is TGTGCCAGCAGAACATCTATTAGGGGAGCCCTTTACAATGAGCAGTTCTTC.

The chain carries TRBV12-3 or TRBV12-4 and TRBJ2-1; TRBD2 matches 12 bases. This CDR3 is 14 amino acids long. The junction had 7 bases not matched to a gene; V was cut back by 6 bases and J by 10 bases. Here the CDR3 DNA reads TGTGCCAGCAGGCGGACTAGCGGGATATCAGAGCAGTTCTTC. Protein sequence: CASRRTSGISEQFF.

There are many counts of this clonotype. The chain recombines TRBV28 with TRBJ2-3; weak D call: TRBD1 (5 bases). V was trimmed by 5 bases and J by 6 bases, leaving 9 bases between them. Germline V CDR1 and CDR2: MDHEN, SYDVKM. The CDR3 extends over 12 amino acids. CDR3 coding DNA: TGTGCCAGCAGTACTCCAGGGGATACGCAGTATTTT. Its translation is CASSTPGDTQYF.

This clonotype was found many times. The chain combines TRBV20-1 with TRBJ2-1; D call uncertain. Germline CDR1 is DFQATT and CDR2 is SNEGSKA (reference sequence). V lost 3 bases, J lost 4 bases, and 13 bases lay in between. CDR3 length: 14 residues. CDR3 amino acids: CSARDEYSYNEQFF. CDR3 in DNA: TGCAGTGCTAGGGATGAATACTCTTACAATGAGCAGTTCTTC.

Ten or more counts support this clonotype. The chain uses TRBV12-3 or TRBV12-4 and TRBJ1-5; D remains unclear. V was pared by 6 bases and J by 1 base, with 13 bases between. The CDR3 is 15 residues long. CDR3 nucleotides: TGTGCCAGCAGCTATCAGACGAGAAGCAATCAGCCCCAGCATTTT. Protein: CASSYQTRSNQPQHF.

The chain uses TRBV11-3 and TRBJ2-2, with TRBD1 identical over 8 bases. Germline CDR1 is SGHNT and CDR2 is YENEEA. The junction had 3 bases not matched to a gene; V was cut back by 5 bases and J by 1 base. The CDR3 is 15 residues long. In DNA, the CDR3 is TGTGCCAGCAGCCGGGACAGGAAGAACACCGGGGAGCTGTTTTTT. Translated, it gives CASSRDRKNTGELFF.

This clonotype was seen a handful of times. CDR3: CASSQTAGFYTF. The CDR3 DNA reads as TGTGCCAGCAGCCAAACAGCAGGGTTCTACACCTTC. The rearrangement links TRBV7-8 to TRBJ1-2, with a tentative D call TRBD1 (5 bases). The CDR3 extends over 12 amino acids. V was trimmed by 5 bases and J by 10 bases, leaving 14 bases between them. Germline lookup yields CDR1 SGHVS and CDR2 FQNEAQ. The variable domain in full, with the rest retrieved from reference TRBV7-8 and TRBJ1-2, is GAGVSQSPRYKVAKRGQDVALRCDPISGHVSLFWYQQALGQGPEFLTYFQNEAQLDKSGLPSDRFFAERPEGSVSTLKIQRTQQEDSAVYLCASSQTAGFYTFGSGTRLTVV.

The chain links TRBV20-1 to TRBJ2-1; D is undetermined. CDR1 is DFQATT and CDR2 is SNEGSKA in the germline V gene (reference sequence). The CDR3 consists of 12 residues. V lost 3 bases to trimming and J lost 3 bases, with 6 bases between them. The CDR3 reads CSASKDYNEQFF. The CDR3 region has the DNA TGCAGTGCTAGTAAGGACTACAATGAGCAGTTCTTC.

Only a few counts were recorded for this clonotype. This chain joins TRBV5-1 and TRBJ1-1; D is possibly TRBD1 (5 bases). Trimming removed 2 bases at V and 0 bases at J, with 11 bases between. The CDR3 is made up of 15 amino acids. Germline values: CDR1 SGHRS, CDR2 YFSETQ. The CDR3 region has the DNA TGCGCCAGCAGCTTCCAGGGTTCCATGAACACTGAAGCTTTCTTT. This translates into CASSFQGSMNTEAFF.

This clonotype occurred a few times. This sequence joins TRBV7-2 and TRBJ1-5; TRBD1 matches 9 bases. After removal of 5 bases from V and 7 bases from J, the junction contained 6 bases not matched to a gene. Germline V lookup: CDR1 SGHTA, CDR2 FQGNSA. The CDR3 contains 14 residues. The CDR3 spells CASSPRQGEQPQHF. DNA for the CDR3: TGTGCCAGCAGCCCCCGACAGGGGGAGCAGCCCCAGCATTTT. The complete variable domain, with remaining parts taken from reference TRBV7-2 and TRBJ1-5, reads GAGVSQSPSNKVTEKGKDVELRCDPISGHTALYWYRQSLGQGLEFLIYFQGNSAPDKSGLPSDRFSAERTGGSVSTLTIQRTQQEDSAVYLCASSPRQGEQPQHFGDGTRLSIL.

This clonotype has ten or more counts. The CDR3 reads CASSFGMSSYNEQFF. CDR3 DNA sequence: TGTGCCAGCAGCTTTGGGATGAGCTCCTACAATGAGCAGTTCTTC. The chain is built from TRBV5-6 and TRBJ2-1; unclear D gene. Germline CDR1 SGHDT, CDR2 YYEEEE. The CDR3 is 15 amino acids. V was cut by 2 bases and J by 0 bases, with 9 bases left in between.

This chain's CDR3 is CSVRPANNEQFF. In nucleotides, the CDR3 is TGCAGTGTCAGACCCGCGAACAATGAGCAGTTCTTC. The chain links TRBV20-1 to TRBJ2-1, with D unresolved. V was shortened by 7 bases and J by 5 bases, with 12 bases between the two germline ends. Germline values: CDR1 DFQATT, CDR2 SNEGSKA (reference sequence). This CDR3 spans 12 amino acids.

The genes are TRBV7-2 and TRBJ1-5, with a tentative D call TRBD1 (6 bases). The CDR3 has 14 amino acids. Between the trimmed V and J ends, which lost 6 bases and 3 bases, there was a span of 12 bases. Germline V gene data show CDR1 as SGHTA and CDR2 as FQGNSA. The CDR3 protein is CASSPQGFNQPQHF. CDR3 sequence (DNA): TGTGCCAGCAGTCCTCAGGGGTTCAATCAGCCCCAGCATTTT.

This clonotype was detected a few times. V is TRBV24-1 and J is TRBJ2-1; TRBD2 aligns across 11 bases. Looked up from germline, CDR1 is KGHDR and CDR2 is SFDVKD. Trimming removed 1 base from V and 7 bases from J; junction bases left unmatched: 5. This CDR3 has 16 residues. The CDR3 region is CATSDFGTSGLNEQFF. CDR3 nucleotide sequence: TGTGCCACCAGTGATTTTGGGACTAGCGGACTGAATGAGCAGTTCTTC.

This clonotype showed up many times. The rearrangement uses TRBV4-3 and TRBJ2-1, with D possibly being TRBD1 (7 bases). This CDR3 comprises 17 residues. Trimming removed 0 bases from V and 6 bases from J, with 18 bases in between. Germline assignment: CDR1 LGHNA and CDR2 YSLEER. The CDR3 DNA follows: TGCGCCAGCAGCCAAGAGTCTTTTCGGCAGGGGGGCAATGAGCAGTTCTTC. As protein: CASSQESFRQGGNEQFF.

In this sample, this clonotype turned up a few times. This rearrangement joins TRBV29-1 to TRBJ1-1, with D unclear. The germline V and J ends were trimmed by 8 bases and 0 bases, with 16 bases remaining between them. Germline values: CDR1 SQVTM, CDR2 ANQGSEA. This CDR3 has 14 amino acids. CDR3: CSLSIRSVNTEAFF. The CDR3 region has the DNA TGCAGCCTTTCGATCCGTTCTGTGAACACTGAAGCTTTCTTT.

In this sample, this clonotype turned up many times. The V and J genes are TRBV20-1 and TRBJ2-5; 8 bases match TRBD1. The length of the CDR3 is 13 residues. V lost 5 bases to trimming and J lost 1 base; unmatched junction nucleotides: 3. From germline, CDR1 is DFQATT and CDR2 SNEGSKA (reference sequence). As DNA, the CDR3 is TGCAGTGCTCGTACAGGGGGCCAAGAGACCCAGTACTTC. As protein: CSARTGGQETQYF.

There are a few counts of this clonotype. The rearrangement joins TRBV27 to TRBJ2-3, with 10 nucleotides matching TRBD2. Germline V gene sequence: CDR1 MNHEY, CDR2 SMNVEV (reference sequence). The CDR3 extends over 14 amino acids. The V segment lost 2 bases and the J segment 10 bases; nucleotides outside the gene matches: 6. The CDR3 DNA follows: TGTGCCAGCAGTTTAGGTAGCGGGAGGTGGTCGCAGTATTTT. It codes for CASSLGSGRWSQYF.

This clonotype was found many times. V and J are TRBV28 and TRBJ1-1; D possibly corresponds to TRBD1 (5 bases). Germline V gives CDR1 MDHEN, CDR2 SYDVKM. This CDR3 contains 14 residues. V gave up 3 bases and J gave up 5 bases, with 13 bases separating them. The CDR3 nucleotides read TGTGCCAGCAGTTTTCCTAGGGGATTGACTGAAGCTTTCTTT. Its translation: CASSFPRGLTEAFF.

This clonotype was seen a handful of times. The chain has TRBV4-3 and TRBJ2-2, with D perhaps given as TRBD1 or TRBD2 (5 bases each). The V end lost 3 bases, the J end lost 4 bases, and 15 bases lay between the germline ends. The CDR3 contains 16 residues. The V gene's germline CDR1 is LGHNA and CDR2 YSLEER. The CDR3 bases are TGCGCCAGCAGCCAGGATTGGTCTGGGGGCACCGGGGAGCTGTTTTTT. This codes for CASSQDWSGGTGELFF.

This clonotype was observed a few times. This chain uses TRBV7-3 with TRBJ2-2, with TRBD2 matching 10 bases. With 5 bases clipped from V and 5 bases from J, the junction kept 11 bases outside the gene matches. Germline V gene lookup returns CDR1 SGHTA and CDR2 FQGTGA. The CDR3 is made up of 17 amino acids. The CDR3 DNA follows: TGTGCCAGCAGCCCCGGGGGGCAAGCGGGAGGGACCGGGGAGCTGTTTTTT. Translation gives CASSPGGQAGGTGELFF.

The chain combines TRBV7-2 with TRBJ2-5; D may match TRBD1 or TRBD2 (7 bases each). Trimming cost V 1 base and J 7 bases, with 16 bases left between them. This CDR3 has 15 amino acids. Germline values: CDR1 SGHTA, CDR2 FQGNSA. For the CDR3, the DNA is TGTGCCAGCAGCTTAGAGGGACAGCGGGGCGGGACCCAGTACTTC. This sequence encodes CASSLEGQRGGTQYF.

V is TRBV7-9 and J is TRBJ1-1; no clear D gene. Per germline, CDR1 SEHNR and CDR2 FQNEAQ (reference sequence). The CDR3 is made up of 12 amino acids. The germline V and J ends were trimmed by 3 bases and 7 bases, with 9 bases remaining between them. CDR3 bases: TGTGCCAGCAGCTTTACGTACAGTGAAGCTTTCTTT. As protein: CASSFTYSEAFF.

J is TRBJ1-4 and V is TRBV27; a possible D gene is TRBD1 (5 bases). The V end was cut by 2 bases, the J end by 0 bases, with 10 bases between. The CDR3 spans 16 residues. Germline assignment: CDR1 MNHEY and CDR2 SMNVEV (reference sequence). CDR3 region: CASSLQGSATNEKLFF. CDR3 DNA sequence: TGTGCCAGCAGTTTACAGGGTAGCGCAACTAATGAAAAACTGTTTTTT.